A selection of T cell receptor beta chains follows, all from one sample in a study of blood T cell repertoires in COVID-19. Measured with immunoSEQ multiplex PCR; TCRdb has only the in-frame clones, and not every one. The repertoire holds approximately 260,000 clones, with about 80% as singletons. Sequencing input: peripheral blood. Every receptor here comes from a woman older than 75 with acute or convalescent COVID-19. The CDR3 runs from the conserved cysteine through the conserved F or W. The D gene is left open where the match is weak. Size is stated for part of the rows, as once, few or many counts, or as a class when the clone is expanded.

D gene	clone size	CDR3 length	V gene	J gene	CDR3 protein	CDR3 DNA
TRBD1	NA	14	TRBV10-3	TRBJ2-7	CAISGDRGSYEQYF	TGTGCCATCAGTGGGGACAGGGGGTCGTACGAGCAGTACTTC
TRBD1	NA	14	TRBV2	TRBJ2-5	CASSASGQGATQYF	TGTGCCAGCAGTGCGTCGGGACAGGGGGCAACCCAGTACTTC
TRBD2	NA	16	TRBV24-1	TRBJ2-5	CATSDFPLAGRETQYF	TGTGCCACCAGTGATTTCCCTCTAGCGGGGCGGGAGACCCAGTACTTC
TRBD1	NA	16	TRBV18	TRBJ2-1	CASSPPDRVFRNEQFF	TGTGCCAGCTCACCACCGGACAGGGTATTTAGAAATGAGCAGTTCTTC
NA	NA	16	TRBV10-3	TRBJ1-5	CAISEFYGTPNQPQHF	TGTGCCATCAGTGAGTTTTACGGGACACCTAATCAGCCCCAGCATTTT
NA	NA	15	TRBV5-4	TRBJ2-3	CASSPSGWSTDTQYF	TGTGCCAGCAGCCCCTCGGGGTGGAGCACAGATACGCAGTATTTT
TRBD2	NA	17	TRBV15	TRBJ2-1	CATSRYTSGGGYNEQFF	TGTGCCACCAGCAGATATACTAGCGGGGGAGGCTACAATGAGCAGTTCTTC
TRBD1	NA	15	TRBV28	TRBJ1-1	CASSFPWTGGAEAFF	TGTGCCAGCAGTTTTCCCTGGACAGGTGGAGCTGAAGCTTTCTTT
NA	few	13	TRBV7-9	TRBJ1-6	CASSLTGNSPLHF	TGTGCCAGCAGCTTAACAGGGAACTCACCCCTCCACTTT
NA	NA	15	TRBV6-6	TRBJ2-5	CASSYSDLAGQTQYF	TGTGCCAGCAGTTACTCGGATCTAGCTGGGCAGACCCAGTACTTC
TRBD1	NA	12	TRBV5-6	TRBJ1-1	CASSGGTAEAFF	TGTGCCAGCAGCGGCGGGACAGCTGAAGCTTTCTTT
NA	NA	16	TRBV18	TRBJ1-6	CASSPQGSLGNSPLHF	TGTGCCAGCTCACCGCAGGGTTCCTTGGGGAATTCACCCCTCCACTTT
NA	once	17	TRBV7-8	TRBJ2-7	CASSLALWASDSYEQYF	TGTGCCAGCAGCTTAGCGCTCTGGGCTAGCGATTCCTACGAGCAGTACTTC
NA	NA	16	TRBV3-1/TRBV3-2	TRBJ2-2	CASSQQRGTGTGELFF	TGTGCCAGCAGCCAGCAACGGGGGACGGGCACCGGGGAGCTGTTTTTT
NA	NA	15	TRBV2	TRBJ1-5	CASGLTGNSNQPQHF	TGTGCCAGCGGACTTACAGGGAATAGCAATCAGCCCCAGCATTTT
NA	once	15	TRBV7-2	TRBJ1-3	CASSLGRSSGNTIYF	TGTGCCAGCAGCTTAGGGAGGTCCTCTGGAAACACCATATATTTT
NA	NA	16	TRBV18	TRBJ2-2	CASSPRVTANTGELFF	TGTGCCAGCTCACCACGGGTCACAGCGAACACCGGGGAGCTGTTTTTT
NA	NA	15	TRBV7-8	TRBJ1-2	CASSLGGQSAYGYTF	TGTGCCAGCAGCTTAGGGGGGCAGTCGGCCTATGGCTACACCTTC
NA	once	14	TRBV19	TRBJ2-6	CASSSSSGANVLTF	TGTGCCAGTAGTTCAAGCTCCGGGGCCAACGTCCTGACTTTC